These 20 T cell receptor beta chains originate from one sample sequenced in a study of shared clonotypes between healthy human individuals. Naivety among CD8 cells was defined by CD45RO negativity and positive CCR7 selection, thereby excluding terminally differentiated effector memory CD45RA+ cells. TCRdb keeps only in-frame clones here, not all; method: immunoSEQ multiplex PCR. The table shows about 1,800,000 clones, with less than 95% occurring only once. Sequencing was carried out using naive CD8+ T cells sorted from blood. These receptors all come from a man aged 18 to 30 in good health.

The V gene is TRBV5-1, the J gene TRBJ1-5, with 7 bases identical to TRBD1. The CDR3 extends over 19 amino acids. V trimming: 0 bases; J trimming: 0 bases; junction bases outside the gene matches: 12. CDR1 and CDR2 (germline): SGHRS, YFSETQ. This CDR3 is CASSLGYRGLNYSNQPQHF. The CDR3 coding sequence is TGCGCCAGCAGCTTGGGTTACAGGGGCCTAAATTATAGCAATCAGCCCCAGCATTTT.

This chain uses TRBV27 with TRBJ2-7; 8 bases map to TRBD1. CDR1 and CDR2 from the germline V gene are MNHEY and SMNVEV (reference sequence). CDR3 length: 14 residues. The ends lost 3 bases at V and 5 bases at J; junction bases unmatched: 6. CDR3 amino acids: CASSFRQGNHEQYF. In DNA, the CDR3 is TGTGCCAGCAGTTTCAGACAGGGGAACCACGAGCAGTACTTC.

This chain uses TRBV27 with TRBJ2-2; D is possibly TRBD2 (6 bases). The CDR3 has 16 residues. CDR1 is MNHEY, CDR2 SMNVEV, per germline (reference sequence). V was clipped by 4 bases and J by 5 bases, with 17 bases between them. The chain's CDR3 is CASSSRDSNPTGELFF. As DNA, the CDR3 is TGTGCCAGCAGTTCCCGGGACTCTAACCCGACCGGGGAGCTGTTTTTT.

The chain recombines TRBV5-4 with TRBJ2-7, with 11 nucleotides matching TRBD2. This CDR3 spans 16 amino acids. The V segment lost 4 bases and the J segment 1 base; nucleotides outside the gene matches: 7. Germline loops: CDR1 SGHNT, CDR2 YYREEE (reference sequence). CDR3 coding DNA: TGTGCCAGCAGCACAACTAGCGGGGGAGGATCCTACGAGCAGTACTTC. Amino acids: CASSTTSGGGSYEQYF.

The genes are TRBV4-3 and TRBJ2-5, with D perhaps matching TRBD2 (6 bases). This CDR3 has 18 amino acids. Germline V gives CDR1 LGHNA, CDR2 YSLEER. V lost 0 bases to trimming and J lost 1 base, with 18 bases between them. Written as DNA, the CDR3 is TGCGCCAGCAGCCAAGATTCGGGGGAGGAGGCCGTCCAAGAGACCCAGTACTTC. It is translated as CASSQDSGEEAVQETQYF.

The V call is TRBV7-9, the J call TRBJ2-7, with a weak D call TRBD1 (5 bases). Trimming took off 5 bases at V and 5 bases at J, with 16 bases between the two ends. CDR1 SEHNR and CDR2 FQNEAQ come from the germline V gene (reference sequence). The CDR3 sequence is 14 residues long. In nucleotides, the CDR3 is TGTGCCAGCAGCCCGGACGGACAAAGGGACGAGCAGTACTTC. Translated, it gives CASSPDGQRDEQYF. Complete variable domain (other parts from reference TRBV7-9 and TRBJ2-7): DTGVSQNPRHKITKRGQNVTFRCDPISEHNRLYWYRQTLGQGPEFLTYFQNEAQLEKSRLLSDRFSAERPKGSFSTLEIQRTEQGDSAMYLCASSPDGQRDEQYFGPGTRLTVT.

The chain joins TRBV27 to TRBJ1-5, with 10 bases that match TRBD1. The CDR3 has 14 residues. Looked up from germline, CDR1 is MNHEY and CDR2 is SMNVEV (reference sequence). After removal of 6 bases from V and 6 bases from J, the junction contained 5 bases not matched to a gene. The CDR3 here is CASRRQGATQPQHF. The CDR3 DNA is TGTGCCAGCAGGCGACAGGGGGCAACTCAGCCCCAGCATTTT.

The chain combines TRBV29-1 with TRBJ2-7; a weak D match, TRBD1 (6 bases). Germline loops: CDR1 SQVTM, CDR2 ANQGSEA. V was clipped by 1 base and J by 1 base, with 11 bases between them. The CDR3 runs 14 residues. The CDR3 loop is CSVEGGGKSYEQYF. The CDR3 DNA follows: TGCAGCGTTGAAGGTGGGGGCAAATCCTACGAGCAGTACTTC.

This rearrangement joins TRBV27 to TRBJ2-2; no firm D call. This CDR3 is 14 amino acids long. Germline V gene sequence: CDR1 MNHEY, CDR2 SMNVEV (reference sequence). Trimming stripped 4 bases from V and 2 bases from J, with 8 bases between. The CDR3 nucleotides are TGTGCCAGCAGTTACATAGGAAACACCGGGGAGCTGTTTTTT. It yields the protein CASSYIGNTGELFF.

With regard to this clone: This sample also contains other DNA sequences that code for the same CDR3. V is TRBV9 and J is TRBJ2-7; 9 bases align to TRBD1. This CDR3 has 14 amino acids. Germline CDR1 reads SGDLS; CDR2 reads YYNGEE. V lost 2 bases and J lost 7; bases outside the gene matches: 7. The CDR3 loop is CASSVGQGVGEQYF. The CDR3 nucleotides read TGTGCCAGCAGCGTGGGACAGGGCGTAGGTGAGCAGTACTTC. The whole variable domain, remainder taken from reference TRBV9 and TRBJ2-7, is DSGVTQTPKHLITATGQRVTLRCSPRSGDLSVYWYQQSLDQGLQFLIQYYNGEERAKGNILERFSAQQFPDLHSELNLSSLELGDSALYFCASSVGQGVGEQYFGPGTRLTVT.

The chain employs TRBV19 and TRBJ1-1; maybe TRBD1 (6 bases). Germline V lookup: CDR1 LNHDA, CDR2 SQIVND (reference sequence). Trimming left V 4 bases short and J 0 bases short, with 9 bases between. This CDR3 has 14 amino acids. CDR3 loop: CASSTDSMNTEAFF. CDR3 nucleotide sequence: TGTGCCAGTAGTACGGACAGCATGAACACTGAAGCTTTCTTT.

This clone was picked up one time. V gene TRBV5-4 combines with J gene TRBJ1-4; 7 nucleotides agree with TRBD1. Germline V gene lookup returns CDR1 SGHNT and CDR2 YYREEE (reference sequence). The ends lost 4 bases at V and 6 bases at J; junction bases unmatched: 18. The CDR3 length is 18 residues. CDR3 loop: CASSLMTGPGIGDEKLFF. In nucleotides, the CDR3 is TGTGCCAGCAGCCTAATGACAGGGCCGGGTATCGGGGATGAAAAACTGTTTTTT.

The rearrangement links TRBV30 to TRBJ1-5; perhaps TRBD1 as D (5 bases). The CDR3 runs to 15 residues. Germline values: CDR1 GTSNPN, CDR2 SVGIG (reference sequence). V was shortened by 2 bases and J by 3 bases, with 14 bases between the two germline ends. In DNA form, the CDR3 reads TGTGCCTGGAGTTTCCCGCCAGGGTACAATCAGCCCCAGCATTTT. It specifies CAWSFPPGYNQPQHF.

This clone was observed once. The rearrangement links TRBV27 to TRBJ2-1; 14 nucleotides align to TRBD2. Germline loops: CDR1 MNHEY, CDR2 SMNVEV (reference sequence). V gave up 5 bases and J gave up 3 bases; unmatched junction bases: 18. This CDR3 spans 21 amino acids. The CDR3 protein is CASSTKQAGLAGVLYYNEQFF. In nucleotides, the CDR3 is TGTGCCAGCAGTACGAAACAAGCGGGACTAGCGGGGGTACTTTACTACAATGAGCAGTTCTTC.

The chain links TRBV6-6 to TRBJ2-7; unclear D gene. Germline CDR1 reads MNHNY; CDR2 reads SVGAGI (reference sequence). Trimming took off 0 bases at V and 0 bases at J, with 12 bases between the two ends. The CDR3 is 16 amino acids. The CDR3 DNA is TGTGCCAGCAGTTACTCGGGGTGGACCGACTCCTACGAGCAGTACTTC. This encodes CASSYSGWTDSYEQYF.

The rearrangement uses TRBV5-1 and TRBJ2-2, with 7 bases fitting TRBD1. CDR1 SGHRS and CDR2 YFSETQ come from the germline V gene. With 1 base clipped from V and 6 bases from J, the junction kept 6 bases outside the gene matches. There are 15 residues in the CDR3. CDR3: CASSLRDSGAGELFF. Here the CDR3 DNA reads TGCGCCAGCAGCTTGCGGGACAGTGGGGCCGGGGAGCTGTTTTTT.

The J gene is TRBJ2-5, the V gene TRBV5-4; 12 bases align to TRBD2. CDR1 is SGHNT and CDR2 is YYREEE in the germline V gene (reference sequence). The V and J ends lost 0 bases and 3 bases, in that order; junction bases with no gene match: 6. There are 17 residues in the CDR3. The CDR3 sequence: CASSLVPSGGEEETQYF. The CDR3, as DNA: TGTGCCAGCAGCTTGGTACCTAGCGGGGGGGAAGAAGAGACCCAGTACTTC. Looking up the rest from reference TRBV5-4 and TRBJ2-5 gives the full variable domain: ETGVTQSPTHLIKTRGQQVTLRCSSQSGHNTVSWYQQALGQGPQFIFQYYREEENGRGNFPPRFSGLQFPNYSSELNVNALELDDSALYLCASSLVPSGGEEETQYFGPGTRLLVL.

This chain connects TRBV11-2 to TRBJ2-1, with D maybe TRBD2 (6 bases). The CDR3 contains 15 residues. The germline V gene encodes CDR1 SGHAT and CDR2 FQNNGV. Trimming removed 3 bases at V and 8 bases at J, with 17 bases between. The CDR3 sequence is CASSFSIASGDEQFF. The DNA of the CDR3 is TGTGCCAGCAGCTTTTCGATCGCGTCGGGAGATGAGCAGTTCTTC.

This clone was recorded once. The V and J genes are TRBV7-6 and TRBJ2-6; D gene uncertain. The CDR3 spans 17 residues. Germline V lookup: CDR1 SGHVS, CDR2 FNYEAQ. Trimming removed 1 base at V and 0 bases at J, with 10 bases between. The CDR3 spells CASSLELPISGANVLTF. As DNA, the CDR3 is TGTGCCAGCAGCTTAGAGCTCCCGATCTCTGGGGCCAACGTCCTGACTTTC.

The chain couples TRBV6-1 to TRBJ1-6, with D hard to call. V was trimmed by 3 bases and J by 7 bases, leaving 13 bases between them. This CDR3 has 15 residues. The germline V gene has CDR1 MNHNS and CDR2 SASEGT. The CDR3 DNA sequence: TGTGCCAGCAGTGATGACATCTATGGGAATTCACCCCTCCACTTT. This sequence encodes CASSDDIYGNSPLHF.